The source of this T cell receptor beta chain is a study of blood T cell repertoires in COVID-19. In the study overall: The analysed material was cDNA or gDNA that came from T cells, B-cell-depleted T cells, or PBMCs.

Using immunoSEQ multiplex PCR, the repertoire was profiled, and TCRdb retains in-frame clones only, with some absent. Among some 87,000 clones listed, roughly 89% were seen once. V gave up 0 bases and J gave up 5 bases; unmatched junction bases: 11. The CDR3 runs to 17 residues. CDR1 and CDR2 from the germline V gene are LGHNT and FRNRAP. The TCR comes from a human donor with COVID-19, enrolled during active disease. The donor label of this sample is uncertain. Sequencing input: peripheral blood. This chain links TRBV12-5 with TRBJ2-5; 8 nucleotides line up with TRBD1. The CDR3 here is CASGLVFQGAQDETQYF. The CDR3 DNA reads as TGTGCTAGTGGTTTGGTATTTCAGGGGGCGCAGGATGAGACCCAGTACTTC.